The clone carrying this T cell receptor beta chain was seen ten or more times. This record belongs to a study of human T cells and chemical hapten exposure. Overall study: Donors were sensitized with 2% DPC on the upper inner arm.

Trimming left V 1 base short and J 8 bases short, with 13 bases between. Germline V CDR1 and CDR2: SGHNT, YYREEE (reference sequence). The CDR3 covers 14 residues. TCRdb analysed the RACE reads with MiXCR anew, one entry per CDR3 protein. This sample has fewer than 55,000 distinct CDR3 sequences, with approximately 9.9% found just once. Time point here: patch test 3, about 24 weeks after DPC sensitization. The treatment: therapeutic diphenylcyclopropenone sensitization with weekly scalp DPC. Sequences were derived from whole blood, sampled in connection with sensitization to the hapten diphenylcyclopropenone (DPC). This clonotype was obtained from a woman between 35 and 50 years old with alopecia areata. Some clones in this sample may be carry-over from other donors' samples. The rearrangement joins TRBV5-4 to TRBJ2-4; D is tentatively TRBD1 or TRBD2 (7 bases each). The CDR3 reads CASSLQGGADIQYF. CDR3 DNA: TGTGCCAGCAGCTTGCAGGGGGGGGCAGACATTCAGTACTTC.